Listed below are T cell receptor beta chains from one sample, sequenced in a study of blood T cells in healthy people across ages. TCRdb passed the 5' RACE reads through MiXCR, listing each CDR3 protein once. The repertoire holds about 770,000 distinct CDR3 sequences, with 40% to 50% as singletons. The source material was blood. The receptor source for this set is a man between 60 and 70 years old in good health. CDR3s leave out the opening cysteine and the closing phenylalanine or tryptophan.

j_call | v_call | cdr3_aa
TRBJ2-5 | TRBV27 | ASSYRQRGNEQY
TRBJ2-7 | TRBV7-8 | ASSQGLANTYEQY
TRBJ1-2 | TRBV11-3 | ASSLDRKGTNYGYT
TRBJ2-1 | TRBV20-1 | SARPAGWTYNEQF
TRBJ2-3 | TRBV11-2 | ASSLIRGDTDTQY
TRBJ2-5 | TRBV4-1 | ASSQESAGNEQY
TRBJ2-7 | TRBV29-1 | SVVPTGIYEQY
TRBJ2-3 | TRBV5-1 | ASSSGQSSTDTQY
TRBJ2-7 | TRBV11-2 | ASSLDGQGHYEQY
TRBJ1-5 | TRBV29-1 | SVEFGVGQPQH
TRBJ2-7 | TRBV7-2 | ASSLVLASYEQY
- | TRBV6-2/TRBV6-3 | ASRITYEQY
TRBJ1-2 | TRBV20-1 | SARAAGAGYGYT
TRBJ1-6 | TRBV10-2 | ASSEPTGVWDSPLH
TRBJ2-1 | TRBV6-6 | ASSYRIEGAGRNEQF
TRBJ1-2 | TRBV19 | ASSIPGTPSYGYT
TRBJ2-2 | TRBV11-3 | ASSRNRGTNTGELF
TRBJ2-7 | TRBV20-1 | SARGQGEQY
TRBJ1-6 | TRBV7-8 | ASSPQLVQGSPLH
TRBJ1-3 | TRBV7-2 | ASSLNGNTIY
TRBJ2-3 | TRBV6-1 | ASSRLADADTQY
TRBJ2-6 | TRBV3-1 | ASSQVIEGKTPSGADVLT
TRBJ2-3 | TRBV10-3 | AISEMGSGEKDTQY
TRBJ2-7 | TRBV7-2 | ASSLGGTGGVEQY